This T cell receptor (beta chain) was identified during a study of identical twins. Study observations and caveats: There was more out-of-frame TCR alpha sharing in monozygotic twins than models estimated. Insertions were reduced in abundant cord blood beta clonotypes but not in memory repertoires.

V was clipped by 2 bases and J by 2 bases; unmatched bases: 11. This CDR3 contains 17 residues. Germline V gene data show CDR1 as SGHRS and CDR2 as YFSETQ. In this sample, this clonotype turned up a few times. The antigen remains undetermined. TCRdb recomputed calls from the 5' RACE reads with MiXCR, one row per CDR3 protein. Here the sample spans some 900,000 distinct CDR3 sequences, roughly an eighth being singletons. These data were also reused for a study on yellow fever vaccine responses in identical twins.

The sequenced sample was PBMCs. This receptor was obtained from a young woman in good health. This rearrangement joins TRBV5-1 to TRBJ2-3, with 7 bases lining up with TRBD1. In nucleotides, the CDR3 is TGCGCCAGCAGCTTTCGGGGAAGGGACAGTCCCACAGATACGCAGTATTTT. Its protein is CASSFRGRDSPTDTQYF. The full variable domain, completed using reference TRBV5-1 and TRBJ2-3, is KAGVTQTPRYLIKTRGQQVTLSCSPISGHRSVSWYQQTPGQGLQFLFEYFSETQRNKGNFPGRFSGRQFSNSRSEMNVSTLELGDSALYLCASSFRGRDSPTDTQYFGPGTRLTVL.